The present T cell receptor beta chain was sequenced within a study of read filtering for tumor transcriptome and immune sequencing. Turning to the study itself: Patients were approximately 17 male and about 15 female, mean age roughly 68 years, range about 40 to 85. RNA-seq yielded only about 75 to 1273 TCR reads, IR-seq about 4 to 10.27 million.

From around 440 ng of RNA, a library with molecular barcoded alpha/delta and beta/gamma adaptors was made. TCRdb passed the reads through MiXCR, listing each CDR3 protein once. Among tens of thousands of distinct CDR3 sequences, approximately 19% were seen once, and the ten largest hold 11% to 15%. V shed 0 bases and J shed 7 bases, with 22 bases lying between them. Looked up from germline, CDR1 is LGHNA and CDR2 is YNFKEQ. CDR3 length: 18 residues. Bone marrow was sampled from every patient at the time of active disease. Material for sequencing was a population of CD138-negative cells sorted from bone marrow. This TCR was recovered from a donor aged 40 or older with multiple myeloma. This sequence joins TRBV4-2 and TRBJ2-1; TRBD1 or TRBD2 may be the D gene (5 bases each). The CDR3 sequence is CASSQDYLGTRDRNEQFF. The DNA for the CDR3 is TGTGCCAGCAGCCAAGACTATTTGGGAACTAGGGACCGGAATGAGCAGTTCTTC.